Each of the 30 T cell receptor beta chains below was sequenced from the same sample in a study of control samples from healthy donors and cancer patients. Profiling relied on immunoSEQ multiplex PCR, and the TCRdb table lists in-frame clones only, not all of them. The sample contains fewer than 250,000 clones, 91% of which appear only once. The specimen was blood. The source of these receptors is a man aged 25-45 years in good health.

A remark on this clone: A read error may produce the germline difference seen at one junction end. The chain uses TRBV5-8 and TRBJ2-7; 7 bases map to TRBD1. The germline gives CDR1 SGHTS, CDR2 YDEGEE. The length of the CDR3 is 13 residues. The chain's CDR3 is CASSLGGRPGGDF. The CDR3 DNA reads as TGTGCCAGCAGCTTGGGGGGTCGCCCAGGGGGTGACTTC.

The chain employs TRBV30 and TRBJ1-2; 8 bases are a match to TRBD1. The junction had 2 bases not matched to a gene; V was cut back by 5 bases and J by 9 bases. The CDR3 loop spans 10 amino acids. CDR1 is GTSNPN and CDR2 is SVGIG in the germline V gene (reference sequence). The CDR3 nucleotides are TGTGCCTGGGGACAGGGCCGCTACACCTTC. It is translated as CAWGQGRYTF.

The chain is built from TRBV5-4 and TRBJ1-3; 7 bases are a match to TRBD1. The length of the CDR3 is 14 residues. J gave up 4 bases and V 0 bases, and 1 base lay outside the gene matches. Germline V CDR1 and CDR2: SGHNT, YYREEE (reference sequence). The CDR3 nucleotides read TGTGCCAGCAGCTTGGCGGGACAGGGAAACACCATATATTTT. Its protein product is CASSLAGQGNTIYF.

V usage is TRBV24-1 and J usage is TRBJ2-2, with TRBD2 matching over 12 bases. The CDR3 is made up of 19 amino acids. V trimming: 0 bases; J trimming: 1 base; junction bases outside the gene matches: 5. In germline, CDR1 is KGHDR, CDR2 SFDVKD. The CDR3 region has the DNA TGTGCCACCAGTGATTTGCCTAGCGGGGGGGCCTGGAACACCGGGGAGCTGTTTTTT. Protein: CATSDLPSGGAWNTGELFF.

The rearrangement uses TRBV7-3 and TRBJ2-3; no clear D. Trimming removed 0 bases from V and 0 bases from J, with 10 bases in between. The germline V gene has CDR1 SGHTA and CDR2 FQGTGA. The length of the CDR3 is 16 residues. CDR3 amino acids: CASSLTGSLSTDTQYF. The DNA of the CDR3 is TGTGCCAGCAGCTTAACCGGCAGCCTGAGCACAGATACGCAGTATTTT.

The chain couples TRBV7-3 to TRBJ2-1, with TRBD2 matching over 8 bases. From germline, CDR1 is SGHTA and CDR2 FQGTGA. V lost 1 base, J lost 4 bases, and 6 bases stayed unmatched. This CDR3 region has 16 residues. The CDR3 loop is CASSLNPAGAYNEQFF. The DNA of the CDR3 is TGTGCCAGCAGCTTAAATCCAGCGGGGGCTTACAATGAGCAGTTCTTC.

The chain uses TRBV9 and TRBJ2-1; D tentatively reads TRBD1 or TRBD2 (7 bases each). The germline V gene has CDR1 SGDLS and CDR2 YYNGEE. V was clipped by 0 bases and J by 8 bases, with 21 bases between them. The CDR3 has 17 amino acids. DNA for the CDR3: TGTGCCAGCAGCGTAGATCTCTCAGGGGGGGCTTTGGATGAGCAGTTCTTC. The encoded protein is CASSVDLSGGALDEQFF.

The V gene is TRBV7-2, the J gene TRBJ1-3; D gene uncertain. CDR1 and CDR2 (germline): SGHTA, FQGNSA. The CDR3 totals 14 residues. Trimming took off 5 bases at V and 3 bases at J, with 11 bases between the two ends. CDR3 DNA: TGTGCCAGCAGCCCCGATGCTCGTGGAAACACCATATATTTT. This sequence encodes CASSPDARGNTIYF. The whole variable domain, remainder taken from reference TRBV7-2 and TRBJ1-3, is GAGVSQSPSNKVTEKGKDVELRCDPISGHTALYWYRQSLGQGLEFLIYFQGNSAPDKSGLPSDRFSAERTGGSVSTLTIQRTQQEDSAVYLCASSPDARGNTIYFGEGSWLTVV.

This chain links TRBV19 with TRBJ2-2, with 9 bases identical to TRBD1. Trimming at V came to 9 bases and at J to 5 bases, leaving 10 bases not matched to a gene. The CDR3 loop spans 15 amino acids. Germline V gene lookup returns CDR1 LNHDA and CDR2 SQIVND (reference sequence). The CDR3 loop reads CASSPGTGRTGELFF. The CDR3 nucleotides read TGTGCCAGCAGTCCCGGGACAGGGAGGACCGGGGAGCTGTTTTTT.

The genes are TRBV3-1 (or the pseudogene TRBV3-2) and TRBJ1-4; the D is unclear. V shed 0 bases and J shed 11 bases, with 13 bases lying between them. This CDR3 region has 14 residues. Germline assignment: CDR1 LGHDT and CDR2 YNNKEL (reference sequence). The CDR3 spells CASSQEGRPSKLFF. CDR3 sequence (DNA): TGTGCCAGCAGCCAAGAGGGAAGACCGTCGAAACTGTTTTTT.

The chain is built from TRBV12-3 or TRBV12-4 and TRBJ1-1; D is uncertain. Trimming shortened V by 1 base and J by 4 bases, and 7 bases separated the two germline ends. The CDR3 length is 13 residues. The CDR3 DNA reads as TGTGCCAGCAGTTTAGGGATGGGCACTGAAGCTTTCTTT. Its translation is CASSLGMGTEAFF.

J is TRBJ1-1 and V is TRBV3-1 (or the pseudogene TRBV3-2); unclear D gene. V gave up 5 bases and J gave up 8 bases, with 15 bases separating them. Looked up from germline, CDR1 is LGHDT and CDR2 is YNNKEL (reference sequence). The CDR3 is made up of 13 amino acids. CDR3 protein: CASSYASKPEAFF. For the CDR3, the DNA is TGTGCCAGCAGCTACGCCTCGAAGCCCGAAGCTTTCTTT.

The J gene is TRBJ1-2, the V gene TRBV6-5, with unresolved D. V lost 6 bases to trimming and J lost 3 bases, with 17 bases between them. The CDR3 contains 15 residues. CDR1 is MNHEY, CDR2 SVGAGI, per germline. CDR3 in DNA: TGTGCCAGCAGACCCCTTGATGGAGCCTACTATGGCTACACCTTC. This encodes CASRPLDGAYYGYTF.

The rearrangement links TRBV6-5 to TRBJ1-1; D may be TRBD1 (5 bases). This CDR3 has 13 residues. V lost 4 bases and J 3 bases, leaving 9 bases between the germline ends. Germline V gene lookup returns CDR1 MNHEY and CDR2 SVGAGI. CDR3: CASSSTVDTEAFF. CDR3 bases: TGTGCCAGCAGTTCGACAGTAGACACTGAAGCTTTCTTT.

The chain uses TRBV10-1 and TRBJ2-3, with TRBD1 as a possible D gene (5 bases). This CDR3 contains 13 residues. Germline values: CDR1 WNHNN, CDR2 SYGVQD (reference sequence). The ends were cut back, 6 bases at V and 0 bases at J, with 7 bases in the middle. CDR3: CASSRASTDTQYF. CDR3 bases: TGCGCCAGCAGCAGGGCTAGCACAGATACGCAGTATTTT.

V and J are TRBV6-5 and TRBJ2-7, with TRBD2 as a possible D gene (6 bases). The CDR3 length is 15 residues. CDR1 is MNHEY, CDR2 SVGAGI, per germline. Trimming took off 2 bases at V and 2 bases at J, with 13 bases between the two ends. The CDR3, as DNA: TGTGCCAGCAGTTACGAGGGCCCGGGGGCCTACGAGCAGTACTTC. Its translation: CASSYEGPGAYEQYF.

This clone showed up just a few times. CDR3 residues: CASSAGYAATNEKLFF. The CDR3 DNA sequence: TGCGCCAGCAGCGCCGGATACGCTGCAACTAATGAAAAACTGTTTTTT. J is TRBJ1-4 and V is TRBV5-1; D unclear. The V end lost 4 bases, the J end lost 0 bases, and 13 bases lay between the germline ends. The germline gives CDR1 SGHRS, CDR2 YFSETQ. There are 16 residues in the CDR3. Full variable domain (missing parts from reference TRBV5-1 and TRBJ1-4): KAGVTQTPRYLIKTRGQQVTLSCSPISGHRSVSWYQQTPGQGLQFLFEYFSETQRNKGNFPGRFSGRQFSNSRSEMNVSTLELGDSALYLCASSAGYAATNEKLFFGSGTQLSVL.

The gene calls are TRBV27 and TRBJ2-3; D unclear. V was trimmed by 2 bases and J by 5 bases, leaving 5 bases between them. Germline CDR1 reads MNHEY; CDR2 reads SMNVEV (reference sequence). The CDR3 spans 12 residues. CDR3 residues: CASSLLGDTQYF. The CDR3 bases are TGTGCCAGCAGTTTACTCGGAGATACGCAGTATTTT.

The chain has TRBV2 and TRBJ2-3; D gene unclear. The V and J ends lost 3 bases and 4 bases respectively, with 8 bases between them. Germline assignment: CDR1 SNHLY and CDR2 FYNNEI. CDR3 length equals 13 residues. CDR3 in amino acids: CASSEEFSDTQYF. CDR3 bases: TGTGCCAGCAGTGAGGAGTTCTCAGATACGCAGTATTTT.

The chain joins TRBV6-4 to TRBJ2-7, with TRBD1 matching 7 bases. Germline trimming cut 11 bases from V and 2 bases from J; bases unmatched to any gene: 15. Germline V gives CDR1 MRHNA, CDR2 SNTAGT. The CDR3 runs to 15 residues. The CDR3 coding sequence is TGTGCCCGAATTTCTAATTGGGACAGCCCCTACGAGCAGTACTTC. Translation gives CARISNWDSPYEQYF.

The chain links TRBV12-3 or TRBV12-4 to TRBJ1-2, with no clear D. This CDR3 spans 13 amino acids. The V and J ends lost 2 bases and 2 bases respectively, with 6 bases between them. Here the CDR3 reads CASSLNRNYGYTF. CDR3 coding DNA: TGTGCCAGCAGTTTAAACAGAAACTATGGCTACACCTTC.

This clone was recorded only once. The chain uses TRBV6-1 and TRBJ2-3; D might be TRBD2 (7 bases). In germline, CDR1 is MNHNS, CDR2 SASEGT. With 2 bases removed from V and 2 bases from J, the gap between germline ends came to 20 bases. This CDR3 has 18 amino acids. CDR3 DNA sequence: TGTGCCAGCAGTGAATCGGGGGGCTCCCCCTTCAACACAGATACGCAGTATTTT. It translates to CASSESGGSPFNTDTQYF.

With regard to this clone: The same CDR3 is also encoded by other DNA sequences in this sample. This chain links TRBV30 with TRBJ2-5, with D hard to call. The CDR3 length is 11 residues. V was clipped by 0 bases and J by 5 bases, with 4 bases between them. Germline CDR1 GTSNPN, CDR2 SVGIG (reference sequence). The DNA for the CDR3 is TGTGCCTGGAGTGTTGGTGAGACCCAGTACTTC. Its protein product is CAWSVGETQYF.

This clone was seen once. The gene calls are TRBV24-1 and TRBJ2-3; D unresolved. The ends were cut back, 7 bases at V and 2 bases at J, with 21 bases in the middle. This CDR3 is built from 17 residues. CDR1 KGHDR and CDR2 SFDVKD come from the germline V gene. For the CDR3, the DNA is TGTGCCACCAGCTCAGTTGGAGATGTATCCTTCACAGATACGCAGTATTTT. It translates to CATSSVGDVSFTDTQYF.

This clone has only one observation. The chain links TRBV2 to TRBJ1-1; D is uncertain. Germline CDR1 reads SNHLY; CDR2 reads FYNNEI. V shed 6 bases and J shed 2 bases, with 16 bases lying between them. This CDR3 is built from 15 residues. CDR3 in DNA: TGTGCCAGCAGCGACACGTCCTCTGTAAACACTGAAGCTTTCTTT. It specifies CASSDTSSVNTEAFF.

Only one count was recorded for this clone. V is TRBV19 and J is TRBJ2-2; 7 nucleotides line up with TRBD1. The CDR3 is 14 residues long. Germline loops: CDR1 LNHDA, CDR2 SQIVND (reference sequence). The junction had 11 bases not matched to a gene; V was cut back by 11 bases and J by 5 bases. The CDR3 DNA follows: TGTGCCGGGAGACAGGGACCGGCGACCGGGGAGCTGTTTTTT. Protein product: CAGRQGPATGELFF. Full variable domain (rest looked up from reference TRBV19 and TRBJ2-2): DGGITQSPKYLFRKEGQNVTLSCEQNLNHDAMYWYRQDPGQGLRLIYYSQIVNDFQKGDIAEGYSVSREKKESFPLTVTSAQKNPTAFYLCAGRQGPATGELFFGEGSRLTVL.

This sequence joins TRBV5-6 and TRBJ1-1; the D gene is possibly TRBD1 (6 bases). The CDR3 totals 19 residues. Deletions cut 4 bases from V and 1 base from J, with 26 bases between. Germline V gene sequence: CDR1 SGHDT, CDR2 YYEEEE. CDR3 sequence (DNA): TGTGCCAGCAGCCCCGAACCCCTTCGTACAGGGTATAAGAACACTGAAGCTTTCTTT. Its translation is CASSPEPLRTGYKNTEAFF. Looking up the rest from reference TRBV5-6 and TRBJ1-1 gives the full variable domain: DAGVTQSPTHLIKTRGQQVTLRCSPKSGHDTVSWYQQALGQGPQFIFQYYEEEERQRGNFPDRFSGHQFPNYSSELNVNALLLGDSALYLCASSPEPLRTGYKNTEAFFGQGTRLTVV.

V usage is TRBV6-2 or TRBV6-3 and J usage is TRBJ1-4, with a weak D call TRBD1 (6 bases). CDR1 is MNHEY and CDR2 is SVGEGT in the germline V gene. Trimming pared 2 bases from V and 8 bases from J, leaving 18 bases between. CDR3 size: 16 residues. CDR3 DNA sequence: TGTGCCAGCAGTTACCCCCCGGACAGCCCAGAGGAAAAACTGTTTTTT. Protein sequence: CASSYPPDSPEEKLFF.

The chain carries TRBV19 and TRBJ2-1, with D unresolved. The CDR3 is made up of 14 amino acids. The ends were cut back, 3 bases at V and 0 bases at J, with 6 bases in the middle. Germline V gene lookup returns CDR1 LNHDA and CDR2 SQIVND (reference sequence). CDR3 protein: CASSILYSYNEQFF. The CDR3 coding sequence is TGTGCCAGTAGTATTTTATACTCCTACAATGAGCAGTTCTTC. The full variable domain, in which reference TRBV19 and TRBJ2-1 provide the parts outside the CDR3, is DGGITQSPKYLFRKEGQNVTLSCEQNLNHDAMYWYRQDPGQGLRLIYYSQIVNDFQKGDIAEGYSVSREKKESFPLTVTSAQKNPTAFYLCASSILYSYNEQFFGPGTRLTVL.

The V call is TRBV4-1, the J call TRBJ2-5; D unclear. CDR1 and CDR2 (germline): MGHRA, YSYEKL. The CDR3 runs to 15 residues. V was pared by 3 bases and J by 2 bases, with 13 bases between. CDR3 bases: TGCGCCAGCAGCCATTCCCAGAGAGTACAAGAGACCCAGTACTTC. Protein: CASSHSQRVQETQYF.